The clone carrying this T cell receptor beta chain appeared a single time. Its antigen remains unknown. Trimming took off 6 bases at V and 4 bases at J, with 18 bases between the two ends. CDR3 size: 16 residues. The germline CDR1 and CDR2 sequences are SEHNR and FQNEAQ (reference sequence). Terminally differentiated effector memory CD45RA+ cells were left out of the naive CD8 fraction, which was CD45RO-negative and positively selected for CCR7. The donors were adults (healthy and HIV-negative) with no recent acute infections or vaccinations. This sample is part of a study of shared clonotypes between healthy human individuals. Study at large: CD4 naive and memory got three plates each, CD8 naive two, CD8 memory one.

Points from the study as a whole: Compared with memory subsets, naive subsets generally had larger estimated richness. For naive CD4 cells, 4% to 5% of clonotypes were shared across a handful of donors.

Some clones are missing from TCRdb's copy, which holds only in-frame ones; the method was immunoSEQ multiplex PCR. The data contain about 680,000 clones, about 90% of them singletons. Input material: naive CD8+ T cells sorted from blood. The chain couples TRBV7-9 to TRBJ2-2; tentatively, D is TRBD1 (5 bases). The clonotype originates from a young man in good health. The CDR3 loop reads CASSQKPTGATGELFF. The CDR3 DNA reads as TGTGCCAGCAGTCAAAAACCCACAGGCGCCACCGGGGAGCTGTTTTTT.